Listed here is a single T cell receptor beta chain. This clonotype was detected a few times. Its cognate antigen has yet to be identified. No qualities accompany the bases; no much larger clone lies one base away. The germline V end is reduced by 10 bases and the J end by 5 bases; junction bases left unmatched: 7. In the germline V gene, CDR1 corresponds to ENHRY and CDR2 to SYGVKD. There are 13 amino acids in the CDR3, from cysteine to phenylalanine inclusive. Solely the CDR3 DNA is kept, with 39 bases framed from the first base. This specimen belongs to a study of T-cell reconstitution after alpha-beta-depleted transplantation in children (dated by TCRdb to the mid-2010s). The study in broad terms: Using TCR repertoire profiling, the study followed T-cell immune reconstitution in a quantitative way in children after TCRalphabeta/CD19-depleted allogeneic hematopoietic cell transplantation. Beyond this particular receptor, the publication reports: The frequencies of hyperexpanded clones fell over the following months, and after one year, T-cell counts and TCRbeta diversity were mostly attributed to newly produced T cells. About two months after transplant, the apparently early recovery of alphabetaT-cell counts reportedly depended on just several hundred clones that had expanded rapidly and came from non-depleted graft cells. In some patients, the high TCRbeta diversity seen at day 60 was put down to recipient T cells and intrathymic progenitors that had survived conditioning.

The library was produced with PCR. The sequencer was an Illumina HiSeq 2500. Molecular barcoding was employed in the preparation of TCR libraries, with unique molecular identifiers being used to normalize TCRbeta repertoire quantification. The public reads were reprocessed in TCRdb via fastp at Q25 and MiXCR, keeping in-frame beta chains. Rows are unified per CDR3 protein, each entry keeping the most common DNA and genes. This sample lists around 800,000 distinct CDR3 sequences; 16% were detected once. The ten most abundant clones make up under 6% of the sample. Explained via the paper, the treatment or condition label denotes: allogeneic hematopoietic cell transplantation with graft depleted of TCRalphabeta T cells and CD19 B cells. Transplant recipients were children who received TCRalphabeta/CD19-depleted allogeneic hematopoietic cell grafts.

The chain was built from TRBV10-3 and TRBJ2-3; 9 middle bases align to TRBD2. The material was PBMCs, mostly from graft donor cells, obtained 360 days after TCRalphabeta/CD19-depleted stem cell transplant. This receptor was identified in a male patient between 10 and 17 years old who had a stem cell transplant for acute lymphoblastic leukemia, so the T cells may come from the graft donor. The CDR3 has the sequence CATAGGPRDTQYF. The DNA is TGTGCCACCGCGGGAGGGCCGCGAGATACGCAGTATTTT.